This is a list of T cell receptor beta chains from one sample in a study of blood T cell repertoires in COVID-19. Only in-frame clones appear in the TCRdb table, and some are missing; sequencing was by immunoSEQ multiplex PCR. The sample yields some 150,000 clones, 75% to 90% seen once. Sequencing used peripheral blood. The receptors come from a woman aged 55-70 years with COVID-19, enrolled during active disease. Both conserved end residues are trimmed from each CDR3. Each record gives: clone size, V gene, J gene, CDR3 protein. Clone size is stated in some rows and not others, as once, few, many or a class when expanded.

NA	TRBV28	TRBJ1-2	ASSSQDYGYT
NA	TRBV4-2	TRBJ2-1	ASSQFYRGGKYNEQF
NA	TRBV2	TRBJ1-3	ASSVDRSGNTIY
few	TRBV19	TRBJ1-5	ASSFPGVGNQPQH
NA	TRBV18	TRBJ1-2	ASSPGTEDYGYT
once	TRBV12-3/TRBV12-4	TRBJ2-1	ASRRDDYNEQF
NA	TRBV19	TRBJ1-5	ASSRRTEYSNQPQH
NA	TRBV5-5	TRBJ2-7	ASSLVLAGGVYEQY
NA	TRBV7-9	TRBJ2-7	ASSLVETGSHFVY
NA	TRBV5-1	TRBJ2-7	ASSFDRDESEQY
NA	TRBV6-2/TRBV6-3	TRBJ1-6	ASSYSLDSSYNSPLH
few	TRBV18	TRBJ2-1	ASSPQAGGNEQF
NA	TRBV5-6	TRBJ2-5	ASSEYQETQY
NA	TRBV9	TRBJ1-1	ASSVVSGGNTEAF
NA	TRBV7-2	TRBJ1-2	ASSLGAGDYGYT
NA	TRBV5-6	TRBJ2-2	ASSFPGGGTGELF
NA	TRBV9	TRBJ1-4	ASSGQGTNEKLF
NA	TRBV6-5	TRBJ2-3	ASSFLAGPTDTQY
NA	TRBV4-2	TRBJ2-1	ASSQDGAGGYNEQF
NA	TRBV24-1	TRBJ1-2	ATSGGQGVGYT
NA	TRBV2	TRBJ1-2	ASRVTPSYGYT
NA	TRBV4-3	TRBJ2-1	ASSQAGQRLF
NA	TRBV18	TRBJ2-7	ASSSGVTDEQY
NA	TRBV11-2	TRBJ2-7	ASSSQYEQY
NA	TRBV10-3	TRBJ1-2	ATRQDNYGYT
NA	TRBV7-2	TRBJ2-3	ASSPRARKDTQY
NA	TRBV7-9	TRBJ1-1	ASSFTTANTEAF
NA	TRBV15	TRBJ2-3	ATTRDRSTDTQY
NA	TRBV4-3	TRBJ2-7	ASSQDLGNRGAEQY
once	TRBV6-1	TRBJ1-1	ASSSREPQTDQAF
NA	TRBV3-1/TRBV3-2	TRBJ2-7	ASSQTDFSYEQY
NA	TRBV27	TRBJ1-2	ASSLSAGFGYT
NA	TRBV7-8	TRBJ1-2	ASSLGQTGYGYT
NA	TRBV5-4	TRBJ2-3	ASSSLPAGGETDTQY
NA	TRBV5-4	TRBJ2-1	ASRGSYNEQF
NA	TRBV12-3/TRBV12-4	TRBJ2-3	ASSFLATDTQY
NA	TRBV18	TRBJ2-3	ASSSTSTDTQY
NA	TRBV5-4	TRBJ2-3	ASTTRTDTQY
NA	TRBV5-1	TRBJ2-2	ASSLRPGQGNTGELF
NA	TRBV7-6	TRBJ2-5	ASSLGGRVETQY
NA	TRBV27	TRBJ1-1	ASSLKGSDTEAF
NA	TRBV19	TRBJ2-7	ASSRGQGMSEQY
NA	TRBV18	TRBJ2-3	ASSLGQGLTDTQY
NA	TRBV5-1	TRBJ1-5	ASSSGLSNQPQH
NA	TRBV5-1	TRBJ2-1	ASSEPATAAGEQF
once	TRBV9	TRBJ1-2	ASSVEGGVYYGYT
once	TRBV9	TRBJ2-1	ASSVWTSSDFNEQF
many	TRBV18	TRBJ2-1	ASSPLSFRDRGDEAQF
NA	TRBV10-1	TRBJ2-1	ASSFGTSGAYNEQF
NA	TRBV5-1	TRBJ2-5	ASSLGLAGGQETQY
NA	TRBV12-5	TRBJ1-1	ASGLILIRGMNTEAF
NA	TRBV5-4	TRBJ2-1	ASSRAGGPYNEQF
NA	TRBV19	TRBJ1-5	ASSTGDRGNQPQH
NA	TRBV2	TRBJ1-5	ATQGGIGQPQH
NA	TRBV19	TRBJ2-7	ASSIGGTGNYEQY
once	TRBV3-1/TRBV3-2	TRBJ2-2	ASSQRLSTGELF
few	TRBV16	TRBJ1-1	ASSHIQTGSEAF
NA	TRBV4-1	TRBJ2-7	ASSLRRGDRDVQY